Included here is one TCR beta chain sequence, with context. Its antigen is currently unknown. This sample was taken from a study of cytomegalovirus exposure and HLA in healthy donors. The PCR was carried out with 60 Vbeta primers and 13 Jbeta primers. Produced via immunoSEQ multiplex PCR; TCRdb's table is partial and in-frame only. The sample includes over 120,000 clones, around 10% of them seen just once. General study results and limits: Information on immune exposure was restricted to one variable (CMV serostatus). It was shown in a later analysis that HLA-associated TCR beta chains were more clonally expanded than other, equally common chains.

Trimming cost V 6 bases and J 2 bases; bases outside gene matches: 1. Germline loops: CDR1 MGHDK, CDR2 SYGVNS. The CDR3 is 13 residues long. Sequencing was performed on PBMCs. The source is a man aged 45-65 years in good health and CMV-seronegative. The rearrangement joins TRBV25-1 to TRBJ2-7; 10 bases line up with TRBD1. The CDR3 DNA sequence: TGTGCCAGCAGGGGACAGGGGACCTACGAGCAGTACTTC. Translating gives CASRGQGTYEQYF.